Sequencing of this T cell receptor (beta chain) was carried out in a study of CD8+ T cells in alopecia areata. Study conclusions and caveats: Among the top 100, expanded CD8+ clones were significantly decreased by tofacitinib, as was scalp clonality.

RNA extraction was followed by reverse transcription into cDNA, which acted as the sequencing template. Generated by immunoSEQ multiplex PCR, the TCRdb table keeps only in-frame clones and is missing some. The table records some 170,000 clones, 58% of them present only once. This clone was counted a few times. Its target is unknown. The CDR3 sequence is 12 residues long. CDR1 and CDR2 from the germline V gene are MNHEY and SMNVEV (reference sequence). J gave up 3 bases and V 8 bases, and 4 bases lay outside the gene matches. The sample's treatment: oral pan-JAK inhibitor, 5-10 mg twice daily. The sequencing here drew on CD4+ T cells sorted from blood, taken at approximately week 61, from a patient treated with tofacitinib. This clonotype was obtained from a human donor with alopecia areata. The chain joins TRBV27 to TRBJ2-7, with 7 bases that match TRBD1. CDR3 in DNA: TGTGCCAGCCGCACAGGGGTCTACGAGCAGTACTTC. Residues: CASRTGVYEQYF.